This TCR beta chain was identified during a study of shared clonotypes between healthy human individuals. The wider study: There were three CD4 naive, three CD4 memory, two CD8 naive and one CD8 memory plates per donor. Study-level results: Sorted-subset sequencing was shown by rarefaction to be incomplete despite large depth. Of the naive CD4 clonotypes, around 4.9% were shared across a handful of donors.

The protocol was immunoSEQ multiplex PCR, while the TCRdb copy is restricted to in-frame clones and leaves out a portion. The table lists 2 million to 2.5 million clones, under 97% of them singletons. On this clone itself: As yet, its antigen is unknown. Other DNA sequences within the sample encode an identical CDR3.

This receptor was taken from a man between 18 and 35 years old in good health. Material: naive CD4+ T cells sorted from blood. Indicated subset: CD45RA+ positively selected.

CDR3 nucleotides: TGTGCCAGCAGTCCAACTAGCGGGAGTTACAATGAGCAGTTCTTC. Amino acid sequence: CASSPTSGSYNEQFF. The chain uses TRBV6-6 and TRBJ2-1; 11 bases agree with TRBD2. J was trimmed by 4 bases and V by 5 bases; bases with no gene match: 4. The CDR3 is 15 residues long. CDR1 and CDR2 (germline): MNHNY, SVGAGI (reference sequence).